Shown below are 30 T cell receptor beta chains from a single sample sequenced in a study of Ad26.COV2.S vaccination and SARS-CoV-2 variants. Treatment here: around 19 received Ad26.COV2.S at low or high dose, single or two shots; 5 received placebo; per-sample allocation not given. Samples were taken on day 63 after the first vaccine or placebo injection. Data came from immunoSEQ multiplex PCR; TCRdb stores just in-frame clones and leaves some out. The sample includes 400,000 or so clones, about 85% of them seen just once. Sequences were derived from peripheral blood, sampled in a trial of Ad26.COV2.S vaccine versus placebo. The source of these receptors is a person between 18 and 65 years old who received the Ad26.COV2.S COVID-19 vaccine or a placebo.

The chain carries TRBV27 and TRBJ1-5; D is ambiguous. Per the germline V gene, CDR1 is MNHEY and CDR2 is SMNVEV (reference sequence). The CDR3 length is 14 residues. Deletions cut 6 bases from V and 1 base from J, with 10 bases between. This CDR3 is CASRHGVSNQPQHF. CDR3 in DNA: TGTGCCAGCAGGCATGGGGTGAGCAATCAGCCCCAGCATTTT.

The CDR3 spells CASSSGTSGPTDTQYF. CDR3 sequence (DNA): TGTGCCAGCAGCTCTGGAACTAGCGGACCCACAGATACGCAGTATTTT. The chain uses TRBV13 and TRBJ2-3; 8 bases map to TRBD2. Germline V lookup: CDR1 PRHDT, CDR2 FYEKMQ (reference sequence). V trimming: 4 bases; J trimming: 2 bases; junction bases outside the gene matches: 8. This CDR3 has 16 amino acids.

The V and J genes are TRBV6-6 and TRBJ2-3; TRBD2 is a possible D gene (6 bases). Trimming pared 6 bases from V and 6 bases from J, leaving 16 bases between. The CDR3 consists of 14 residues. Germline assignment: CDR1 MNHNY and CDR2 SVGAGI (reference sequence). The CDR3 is CASRRATTRDTQYF. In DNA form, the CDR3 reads TGTGCCAGCAGACGCGCCACGACTAGGGATACGCAGTATTTT.

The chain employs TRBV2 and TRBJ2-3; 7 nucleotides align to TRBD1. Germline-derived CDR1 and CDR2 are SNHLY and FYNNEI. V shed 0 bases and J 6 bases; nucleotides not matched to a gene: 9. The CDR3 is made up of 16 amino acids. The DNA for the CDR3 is TGTGCCAGCAGTGAAGCGCTTCGTCAGGGGGATGATACGCAGTATTTT. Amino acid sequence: CASSEALRQGDDTQYF. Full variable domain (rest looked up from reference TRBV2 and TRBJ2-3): EPEVTQTPSHQVTQMGQEVILRCVPISNHLYFYWYRQILGQKVEFLVSFYNNEISEKSEIFDDQFSVERPDGSNFTLKIRSTKLEDSAMYFCASSEALRQGDDTQYFGPGTRLTVL.

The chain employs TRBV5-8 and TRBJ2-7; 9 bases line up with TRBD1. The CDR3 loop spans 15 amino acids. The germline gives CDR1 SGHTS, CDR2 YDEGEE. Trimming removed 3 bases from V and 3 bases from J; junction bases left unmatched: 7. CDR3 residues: CASSSQGAPNYEQYF. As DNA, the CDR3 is TGTGCCAGCAGCTCACAGGGGGCCCCTAACTACGAGCAGTACTTC.

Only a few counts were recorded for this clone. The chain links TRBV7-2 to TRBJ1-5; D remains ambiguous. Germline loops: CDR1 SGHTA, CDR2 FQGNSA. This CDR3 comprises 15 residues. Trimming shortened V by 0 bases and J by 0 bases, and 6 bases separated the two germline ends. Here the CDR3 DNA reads TGTGCCAGCAGCTTAGCGTACCCTAGCAATCAGCCCCAGCATTTT. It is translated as CASSLAYPSNQPQHF.

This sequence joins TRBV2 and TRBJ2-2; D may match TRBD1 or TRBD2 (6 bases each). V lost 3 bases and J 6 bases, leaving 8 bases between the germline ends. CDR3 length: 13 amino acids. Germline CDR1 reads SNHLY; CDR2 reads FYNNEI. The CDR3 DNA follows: TGTGCCAGCAGTGAGGAGGGGGCCGGGGAGCTGTTTTTT. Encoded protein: CASSEEGAGELFF.

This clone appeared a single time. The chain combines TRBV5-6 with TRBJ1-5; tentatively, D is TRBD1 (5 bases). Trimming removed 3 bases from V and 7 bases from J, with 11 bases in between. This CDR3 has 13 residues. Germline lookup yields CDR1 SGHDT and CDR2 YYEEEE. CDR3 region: CASSSQGGQPQHF. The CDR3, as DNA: TGTGCCAGCAGCTCGCAGGGAGGACAGCCCCAGCATTTT.

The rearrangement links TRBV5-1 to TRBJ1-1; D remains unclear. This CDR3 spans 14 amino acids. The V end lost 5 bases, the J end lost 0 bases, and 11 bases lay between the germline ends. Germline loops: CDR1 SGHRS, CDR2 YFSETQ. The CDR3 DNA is TGCGCCAGCAGTAGAACAGATATGAACACTGAAGCTTTCTTT. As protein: CASSRTDMNTEAFF.

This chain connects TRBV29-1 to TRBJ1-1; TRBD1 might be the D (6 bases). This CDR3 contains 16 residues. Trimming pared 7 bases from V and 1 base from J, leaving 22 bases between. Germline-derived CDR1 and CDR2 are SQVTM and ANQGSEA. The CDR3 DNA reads TGCAGCGCCAAACAGCGGGGCGACAGGACGAACACTGAAGCTTTCTTT. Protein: CSAKQRGDRTNTEAFF.

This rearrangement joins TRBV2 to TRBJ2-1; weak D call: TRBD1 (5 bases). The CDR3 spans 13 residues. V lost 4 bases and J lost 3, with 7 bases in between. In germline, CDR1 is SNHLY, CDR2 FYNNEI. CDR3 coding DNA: TGTGCCAGCAGTGGACAGAGCTACAATGAGCAGTTCTTC. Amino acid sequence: CASSGQSYNEQFF.

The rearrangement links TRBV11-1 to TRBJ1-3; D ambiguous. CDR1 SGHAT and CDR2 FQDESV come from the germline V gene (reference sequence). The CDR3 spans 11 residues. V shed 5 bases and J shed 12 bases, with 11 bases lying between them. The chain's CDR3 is CASSRGDIIYF. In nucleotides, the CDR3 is TGTGCCAGCAGCCGGGGAGACATCATATATTTT.

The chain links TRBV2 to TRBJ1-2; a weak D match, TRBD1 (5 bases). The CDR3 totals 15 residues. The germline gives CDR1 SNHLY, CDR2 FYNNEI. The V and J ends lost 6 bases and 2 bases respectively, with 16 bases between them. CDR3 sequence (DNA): TGTGCCAGCAGCGTGGGATCAGGGAAGAACTATGGCTACACCTTC. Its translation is CASSVGSGKNYGYTF. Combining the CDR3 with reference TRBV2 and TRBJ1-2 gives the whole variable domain EPEVTQTPSHQVTQMGQEVILRCVPISNHLYFYWYRQILGQKVEFLVSFYNNEISEKSEIFDDQFSVERPDGSNFTLKIRSTKLEDSAMYFCASSVGSGKNYGYTFGSGTRLTVV.

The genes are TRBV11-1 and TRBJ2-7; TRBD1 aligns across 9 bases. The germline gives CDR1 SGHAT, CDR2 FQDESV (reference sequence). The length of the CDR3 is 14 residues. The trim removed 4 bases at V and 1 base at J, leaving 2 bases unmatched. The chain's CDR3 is CASSSGTGSYEQYF. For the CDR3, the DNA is TGTGCCAGCAGCTCCGGGACAGGGTCCTACGAGCAGTACTTC.

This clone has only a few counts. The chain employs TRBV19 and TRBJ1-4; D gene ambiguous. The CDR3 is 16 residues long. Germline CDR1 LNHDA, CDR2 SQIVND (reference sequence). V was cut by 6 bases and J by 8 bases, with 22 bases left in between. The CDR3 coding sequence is TGTGCCAGTAGGCCCCTGGCCGGTTTAGAGTCCGAAAAACTGTTTTTT. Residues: CASRPLAGLESEKLFF.

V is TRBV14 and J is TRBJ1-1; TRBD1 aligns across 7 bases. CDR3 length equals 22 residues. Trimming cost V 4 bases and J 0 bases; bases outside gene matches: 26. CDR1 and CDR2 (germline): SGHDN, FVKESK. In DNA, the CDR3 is TGTGCCAGCAGCCCCCACCCGTGGGGACAGTGGCCTTTCGGCTCAATGAACACTGAAGCTTTCTTT. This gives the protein CASSPHPWGQWPFGSMNTEAFF. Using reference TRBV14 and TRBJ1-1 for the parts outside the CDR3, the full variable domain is EAGVTQFPSHSVIEKGQTVTLRCDPISGHDNLYWYRRVMGKEIKFLLHFVKESKQDESGMPNNRFLAERTGGTYSTLKVQPAELEDSGVYFCASSPHPWGQWPFGSMNTEAFFGQGTRLTVV.

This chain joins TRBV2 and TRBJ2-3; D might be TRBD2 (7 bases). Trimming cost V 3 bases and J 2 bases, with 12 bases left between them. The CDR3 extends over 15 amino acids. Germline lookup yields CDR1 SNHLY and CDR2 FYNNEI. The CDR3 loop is CASSEGGGTTDTQYF. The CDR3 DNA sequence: TGTGCCAGCAGTGAGGGGGGGGGCACCACAGATACGCAGTATTTT.

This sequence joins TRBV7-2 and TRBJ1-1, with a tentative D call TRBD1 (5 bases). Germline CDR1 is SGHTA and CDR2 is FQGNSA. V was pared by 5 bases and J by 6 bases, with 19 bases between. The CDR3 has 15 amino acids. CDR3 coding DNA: TGTGCCAGCAGCCCCCGGGACCTAGGCATGGCTGAAGCTTTCTTT. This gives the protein CASSPRDLGMAEAFF.

The CDR3 spells CASRGTGFNQPQHF. The CDR3 bases are TGCGCCAGCAGAGGGACAGGGTTCAATCAGCCCCAGCATTTT. This chain links TRBV10-2 with TRBJ1-5, with TRBD1 identical over 9 bases. CDR1 and CDR2 (germline): WSHSY, SAAADI. The CDR3 length is 14 residues. The junction had 3 bases not matched to a gene; V was cut back by 6 bases and J by 3 bases.

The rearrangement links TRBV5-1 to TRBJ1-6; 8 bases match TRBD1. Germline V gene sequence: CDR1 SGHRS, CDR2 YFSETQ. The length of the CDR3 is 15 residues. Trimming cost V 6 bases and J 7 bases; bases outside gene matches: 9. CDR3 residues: CASTLSGTGNSPLHF. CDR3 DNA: TGCGCCAGCACCCTATCCGGGACAGGCAATTCACCCCTCCACTTT.

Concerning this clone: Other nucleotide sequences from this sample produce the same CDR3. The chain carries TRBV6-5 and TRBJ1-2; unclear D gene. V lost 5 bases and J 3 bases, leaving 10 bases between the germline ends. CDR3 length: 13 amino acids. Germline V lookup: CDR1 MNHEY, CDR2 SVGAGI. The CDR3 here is CASSRGRYYGYTF. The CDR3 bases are TGTGCCAGCAGTCGCGGACGATACTATGGCTACACCTTC.

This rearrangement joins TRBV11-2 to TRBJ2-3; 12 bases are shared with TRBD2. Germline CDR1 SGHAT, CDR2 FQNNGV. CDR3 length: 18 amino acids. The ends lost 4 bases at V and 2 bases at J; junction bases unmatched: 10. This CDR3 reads CASSSRLAGAGNTDTQYF. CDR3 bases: TGTGCCAGCAGCTCGCGACTAGCGGGGGCCGGAAACACAGATACGCAGTATTTT.

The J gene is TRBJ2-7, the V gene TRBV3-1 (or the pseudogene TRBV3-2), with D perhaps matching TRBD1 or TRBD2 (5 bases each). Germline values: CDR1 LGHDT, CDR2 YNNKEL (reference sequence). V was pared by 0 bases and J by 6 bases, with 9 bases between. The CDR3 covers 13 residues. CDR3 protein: CASSQETGTEQYF. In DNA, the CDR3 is TGTGCCAGCAGCCAAGAGACCGGGACCGAGCAGTACTTC.

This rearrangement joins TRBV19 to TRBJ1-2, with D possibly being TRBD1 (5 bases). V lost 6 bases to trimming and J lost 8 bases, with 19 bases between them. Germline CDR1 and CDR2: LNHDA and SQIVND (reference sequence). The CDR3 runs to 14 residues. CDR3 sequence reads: CASRFGTFGWGYTF. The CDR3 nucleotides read TGTGCCAGTAGGTTCGGGACGTTCGGCTGGGGCTACACCTTC.

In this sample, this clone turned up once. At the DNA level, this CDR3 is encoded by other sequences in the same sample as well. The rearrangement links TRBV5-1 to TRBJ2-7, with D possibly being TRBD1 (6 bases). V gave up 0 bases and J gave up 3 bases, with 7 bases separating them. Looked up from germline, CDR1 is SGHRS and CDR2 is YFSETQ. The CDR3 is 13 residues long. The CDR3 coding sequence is TGCGCCAGCAGCTTGGCGGGACACTACGAGCAGTACTTC. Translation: CASSLAGHYEQYF.

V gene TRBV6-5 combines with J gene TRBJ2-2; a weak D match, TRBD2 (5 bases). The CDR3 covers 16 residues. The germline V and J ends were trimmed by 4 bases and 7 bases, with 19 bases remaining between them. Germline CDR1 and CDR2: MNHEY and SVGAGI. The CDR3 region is CASSFPPGPRGGELFF. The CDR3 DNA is TGTGCCAGCAGTTTCCCCCCCGGCCCTCGGGGCGGGGAGCTGTTTTTT.

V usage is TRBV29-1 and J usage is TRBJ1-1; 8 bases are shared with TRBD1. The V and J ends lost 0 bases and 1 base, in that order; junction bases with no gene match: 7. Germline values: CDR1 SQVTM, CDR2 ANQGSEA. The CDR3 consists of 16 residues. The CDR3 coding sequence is TGCAGCGTTGAAGAACGGGGAGGGACAGGGAACACTGAAGCTTTCTTT. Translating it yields CSVEERGGTGNTEAFF.

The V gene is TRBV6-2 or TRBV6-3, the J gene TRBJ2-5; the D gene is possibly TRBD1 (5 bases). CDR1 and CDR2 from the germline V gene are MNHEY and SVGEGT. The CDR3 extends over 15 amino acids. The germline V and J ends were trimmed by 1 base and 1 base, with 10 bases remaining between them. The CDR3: CASSYLRDSQETQYF. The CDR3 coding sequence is TGTGCCAGCAGTTACTTGCGTGACAGCCAAGAGACCCAGTACTTC.

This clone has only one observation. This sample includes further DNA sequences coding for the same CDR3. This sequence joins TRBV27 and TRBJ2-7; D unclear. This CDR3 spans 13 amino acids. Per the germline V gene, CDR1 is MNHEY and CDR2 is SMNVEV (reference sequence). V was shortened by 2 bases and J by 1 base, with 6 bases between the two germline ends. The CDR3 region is CASSLRVSYEQYF. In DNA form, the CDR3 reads TGTGCCAGCAGTTTAAGGGTATCCTACGAGCAGTACTTC.

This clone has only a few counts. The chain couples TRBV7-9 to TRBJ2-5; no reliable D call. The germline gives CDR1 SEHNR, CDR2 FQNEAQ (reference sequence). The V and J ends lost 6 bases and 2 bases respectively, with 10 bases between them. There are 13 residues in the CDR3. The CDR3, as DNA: TGTGCCAGCAGGCCCGCAGCACAAGAGACCCAGTACTTC. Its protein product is CASRPAAQETQYF.